This TCR beta chain was documented in a study of cytomegalovirus exposure and HLA in healthy donors. Study results and caveats: The authors excluded some V segments, including TRBV6-2 and TRBV6-3, as indistinguishable. Cytomegalovirus-associated status was assigned to 164 TCR beta chains.

Primers: 60 Vbeta forward and 13 Jbeta reverse. TCRdb keeps only in-frame clones here, not all; method: immunoSEQ multiplex PCR. The sample includes some 98,000 clones, less than 9.5% of them seen just once. CDR1 and CDR2 from the germline V gene are MNHEY and SMNVEV (reference sequence). This CDR3 is 17 amino acids long. V was cut by 0 bases and J by 4 bases, with 18 bases left in between. This clone was picked up many times. Its cognate antigen is unknown. The TCR comes from a man aged 50-60 years in good health and CMV-seropositive. The sample comprised PBMCs. The chain combines TRBV27 with TRBJ1-1, with D unresolved. CDR3 nucleotide sequence: TGTGCCAGCAGTTTATCCCCTCTTACACGGGGTTTCACTGAAGCTTTCTTT. Amino acids: CASSLSPLTRGFTEAFF.